This T cell receptor beta chain derives from a study of identical twins. Findings and caveats of the study: Beta out-of-frame sequences showed weaker excess sharing between twins. Out-of-frame alpha sequences common to twins exhibited an excess of low generation probability. Abundant beta clonotypes from cord blood had fewer insertions, unlike memory repertoires, which showed none.

This clonotype has a count of ten or more. The antigen is unknown. Germline values: CDR1 MNHEY, CDR2 SVGAGI. V was clipped by 4 bases and J by 4 bases, with 12 bases between them. The CDR3 loop spans 14 amino acids. Through template switching, a universal primer site was introduced, and the cDNA contained unique molecular identifiers. A single record per CDR3 protein comes from TCRdb applying MiXCR to the 5' RACE reads. This table has 1,800,000 or so distinct CDR3 sequences, less than 35% appearing once. Material: cord blood. The sequence derives from a newborn girl in good health. The genes are TRBV6-5 and TRBJ2-3; D is possibly TRBD2 (5 bases). Written as DNA, the CDR3 is TGTGCCAGCAGTTTCTCACGGGGTCCAGATACGCAGTATTTT. This translates into CASSFSRGPDTQYF.